The clone carrying this TCR beta chain was counted between two and nine times. Its specificity is unknown. The data were taken from a study of T-cell reconstitution after alpha-beta-depleted transplantation in children. The study's findings and limits: At the one-year point after transplant, T-cell counts and TCRbeta diversity were found to come mostly from T cells that had been newly produced. Expanded graft clones numbering several hundred reportedly gave rise to alpha-beta T cells about two months after transplant.

Germline V lookup: CDR1 DFQATT, CDR2 SNEGSKA (reference sequence). This CDR3 spans 13 amino acids. V was trimmed by 6 bases and J by 2 bases, leaving 10 bases between them. A TCRbeta library incorporating unique molecular identifiers was prepared. TCRdb independently ran MiXCR on the PCR reads; one entry per CDR3 protein. The sample holds about 980,000 distinct CDR3 sequences, about 29% seen once. The source is a boy under two years old who had a stem cell transplant for SCID, so the T cells may come from the graft donor. The material sequenced was PBMCs, mostly from graft donor cells, taken 360 days after TCRalphabeta/CD19-depleted stem cell transplant. The rearrangement joins TRBV20-1 to TRBJ1-4; D ambiguous. This chain's CDR3 is CSAARRTNEKLFF. The CDR3 region has the DNA TGCAGTGCAGCTCGCAGGACTAATGAAAAACTGTTTTTT.